A single sample is the source of the 9 T cell receptor beta chains below, sequenced in a study of blood T cell repertoires in COVID-19. Measured with immunoSEQ multiplex PCR; TCRdb has only the in-frame clones, and not every one. The data show approximately 240,000 clones, with roughly three quarters seen just once and roughly 4% held by the top ten. The sequenced sample was peripheral blood. Receptors originate from a woman in her thirties or forties with active or convalescent COVID-19.

This sequence joins TRBV6-2 or TRBV6-3 and TRBJ1-5; 12 nucleotides agree with TRBD1. The CDR3 runs 14 residues. With V trimmed by 5 bases and J by 6 bases, 2 bases remained unmatched. Germline CDR1 and CDR2: MNHEY and SVGEGT. The CDR3 spells CASSRDRGPQPQHF. CDR3 nucleotides: TGTGCCAGCAGTCGGGACAGGGGGCCTCAGCCCCAGCATTTT.

The genes are TRBV20-1 and TRBJ1-1; 7 nucleotides align to TRBD1. Per germline, CDR1 DFQATT and CDR2 SNEGSKA (reference sequence). The CDR3 has 13 residues. Trimming took 4 bases from V and 5 from J; bases not matched to a gene: 7. The CDR3 bases are TGCAGTGCTACTGACAGGGAAGTAACTGAAGCTTTCTTT. It translates to CSATDREVTEAFF.

The chain recombines TRBV9 with TRBJ1-3, with no clear D. This CDR3 spans 15 amino acids. V lost 3 bases to trimming and J lost 4 bases, with 14 bases between them. Germline V gene sequence: CDR1 SGDLS, CDR2 YYNGEE. CDR3 residues: CASSGRRGGGNTIYF. CDR3 nucleotide sequence: TGTGCCAGCAGCGGGAGACGAGGAGGCGGAAACACCATATATTTT.

J is TRBJ2-7 and V is TRBV4-1; 7 nucleotides agree with TRBD1. This CDR3 is built from 16 residues. V was clipped by 3 bases and J by 5 bases; unmatched bases: 13. CDR1 and CDR2 (germline): MGHRA, YSYEKL. The CDR3 nucleotides are TGCGCCAGCAGCCAGTTCCTAGGGGACAGAATCCACGAGCAGTACTTC. Residues: CASSQFLGDRIHEQYF.

V gene TRBV6-5 combines with J gene TRBJ1-2, with a weak D call TRBD1 (5 bases). CDR1 and CDR2 (germline): MNHEY, SVGAGI. Trimming removed 6 bases at V and 6 bases at J, with 11 bases between. The CDR3 is 12 amino acids. Here the CDR3 DNA reads TGTGCCAGCAGCTGGGGGGACGATGGCTACACCTTC. Amino acids: CASSWGDDGYTF.

The chain is built from TRBV7-9 and TRBJ2-7, with 8 nucleotides matching TRBD1. After removal of 4 bases from V and 2 bases from J, the junction contained 10 bases not matched to a gene. This CDR3 region has 16 residues. Germline CDR1 SEHNR, CDR2 FQNEAQ (reference sequence). The CDR3: CASSSNRQGPTYEQYF. The DNA for the CDR3 is TGTGCCAGCAGCTCCAATCGACAGGGGCCGACCTACGAGCAGTACTTC.

This clone appeared a single time. V usage is TRBV28 and J usage is TRBJ1-2; 8 positions match TRBD1. The CDR3 contains 13 residues. CDR1 is MDHEN and CDR2 is SYDVKM in the germline V gene. The trim removed 8 bases at V and 8 bases at J, leaving 10 bases unmatched. CDR3 DNA: TGTGCCAGCCAGCTTCAGGGGGCGCGAGGCTACACCTTC. As protein: CASQLQGARGYTF.

The V and J genes are TRBV30 and TRBJ1-5, with 8 nucleotides matching TRBD1. V was pared by 3 bases and J by 4 bases, with 5 bases of the junction left unmatched. This CDR3 region has 14 residues. The V gene's germline CDR1 is GTSNPN and CDR2 SVGIG (reference sequence). CDR3 nucleotide sequence: TGTGCCTGGAGCACAGGGGGAGGTAATCAGCCCCAGCATTTT. Its translation is CAWSTGGGNQPQHF. Together with reference TRBV30 and TRBJ1-5, the CDR3 gives the full variable domain: SQTIHQWPATLVQPVGSPLSLECTVEGTSNPNLYWYRQAAGRGLQLLFYSVGIGQISSEVPQNLSASRPQDRQFILSSKKLLLSDSGFYLCAWSTGGGNQPQHFGDGTRLSIL.

J is TRBJ1-5 and V is TRBV27; D not certain. The CDR3 loop spans 14 amino acids. Germline CDR1 reads MNHEY; CDR2 reads SMNVEV (reference sequence). V was pared by 3 bases and J by 3 bases, with 9 bases between. The CDR3 DNA reads TGTGCCAGCAGTTTGTCCAGCGCCAATCAGCCCCAGCATTTT. Residues: CASSLSSANQPQHF.